The 12 T cell receptor beta chains reported below all come from one sample, sequenced in a study of PD-1 blockade in classical Hodgkin lymphoma (dated by TCRdb to 2020 to 2022). The library relied on the immunoSEQ multiplex PCR assay. Not all clones reach the TCRdb copy of this immuneACCESS table, which keeps in-frame sequences only. Checked studies attribute under half of the gap to unresolved V genes and leave the rest unexplained. Here the sample has over 50,000 clones; 70% to 90% occur a single time. The top ten hold roughly 8% of the sample. Per the publication, the time point label means: cycle 4 day 1 (C4D1), after six to seven weeks of nivolumab. Relapse after autologous stem cell transplantation had occurred in all trial patients, and cohorts A, B and C were distinguished by prior brentuximab vedotin exposure. Sequenced material: peripheral blood mononuclear cells (PBMCs), taken before the fourth cycle of nivolumab. The receptors were sampled from a human donor with classical Hodgkin lymphoma.

This clone appeared once. The chain employs TRBV11-2 and TRBJ2-7; no clear D. V lost 1 base to trimming and J lost 5 bases, with 9 bases between them. The CDR3 has 13 amino acids. The germline V gene encodes CDR1 SGHAT and CDR2 FQNNGV. The CDR3 sequence: CASSLVGPDEQYF. The DNA for the CDR3 is TGTGCCAGCAGCTTAGTCGGGCCGGACGAGCAGTACTTC.

The CDR3 DNA is TGCGCCAGCAGCTCAGCTCCGGACTACTATGGCTACACCTTC. It is translated as CASSSAPDYYGYTF. The rearrangement joins TRBV5-1 to TRBJ1-2; D unresolved. The CDR3 consists of 14 residues. Germline assignment: CDR1 SGHRS and CDR2 YFSETQ. The V end lost 3 bases, the J end lost 3 bases, and 12 bases lay between the germline ends.

This chain joins TRBV4-2 and TRBJ2-3; D gene uncertain. Germline V lookup: CDR1 LGHNA, CDR2 YNFKEQ. This CDR3 has 13 amino acids. The V end lost 1 base, the J end lost 6 bases, and 8 bases lay between the germline ends. The CDR3 bases are TGTGCCAGCAGCCAAGTCCAGGTGGATACGCAGTATTTT. This translates into CASSQVQVDTQYF.

The chain links TRBV9 to TRBJ2-2; D possibly corresponds to TRBD1 (5 bases). The V gene lost 1 base and the J gene lost 2 bases, with 9 bases spanning the gap. Germline CDR1 reads SGDLS; CDR2 reads YYNGEE. The CDR3 length is 15 residues. CDR3 nucleotides: TGTGCCAGCAGCGTAACAGGAGTAAACACCGGGGAGCTGTTTTTT. It yields the protein CASSVTGVNTGELFF.

Here the CDR3 reads CASSLGRNTEAFF. The CDR3 DNA sequence: TGCGCCAGCAGTTTAGGACGGAACACTGAAGCTTTCTTT. V is TRBV10-1 and J is TRBJ1-1; D not certain. Trimming cost V 5 bases and J 1 base, with 8 bases left between them. Germline V gene sequence: CDR1 WNHNN, CDR2 SYGVQD (reference sequence). The CDR3 is made up of 13 amino acids.

This clone appeared once. The rearrangement links TRBV7-9 to TRBJ1-6, with D possibly TRBD1 on 6 matching bases. This CDR3 contains 14 residues. Trimming removed 5 bases at V and 5 bases at J, with 10 bases between. CDR1 is SEHNR and CDR2 is FQNEAQ in the germline V gene (reference sequence). In nucleotides, the CDR3 is TGTGCCAGCAGCGTGGACAGAGATAATTCACCCCTCCACTTT. This translates into CASSVDRDNSPLHF.

The V gene is TRBV5-1, the J gene TRBJ2-1; possibly TRBD1 or TRBD2 for D (5 bases each). The CDR3 covers 14 residues. Trimming removed 2 bases at V and 8 bases at J, with 14 bases between. CDR1 is SGHRS and CDR2 is YFSETQ in the germline V gene. CDR3 nucleotide sequence: TGCGCCAGCAGCTTTTTTCTCGAGGGGCATGAGCAGTTCTTC. Translating gives CASSFFLEGHEQFF.

To note about this clone: One end of the junction fails to match germline, which may point to a read error. The genes are TRBV5-1 and TRBJ1-1; D remains unclear. CDR1 SGHRS and CDR2 YFSETQ come from the germline V gene. CDR3 length: 14 amino acids. Here the CDR3 reads CAGSLDRLNTEAFF. The DNA of the CDR3 is TGCGCCGGCAGCTTGGACCGGCTGAACACTGAAGCTTTCTTT.

This clone has more than one count but fewer than ten. The chain employs TRBV10-3 and TRBJ1-5, with a weak D call TRBD1 (5 bases). Germline lookup yields CDR1 ENHRY and CDR2 SYGVKD. The CDR3 contains 14 residues. V was cut by 10 bases and J by 1 base, with 14 bases left in between. CDR3 coding DNA: TGTGCCACCGTCCAGGGTCTGAGCAATCAGCCCCAGCATTTT. It translates to CATVQGLSNQPQHF.

This clone was found once. The rearrangement uses TRBV5-5 and TRBJ2-5, with no clear D. Trimming removed 1 base at V and 0 bases at J, with 7 bases between. Germline CDR1 and CDR2: SGHKS and YYEKEE (reference sequence). This CDR3 spans 14 amino acids. In DNA, the CDR3 is TGTGCCAGCAGCTTGACTCCTTACCAAGAGACCCAGTACTTC. Translating gives CASSLTPYQETQYF.

V gene TRBV28 combines with J gene TRBJ1-5, with no clear D. In germline, CDR1 is MDHEN, CDR2 SYDVKM. This CDR3 comprises 14 residues. Trimming took 2 bases from V and 9 from J, leaving 14 bases between them. The CDR3, as DNA: TGTGCCAGCAGTTTACCGGACGGCTTCGGGCCCCAGCATTTT. Translated, it gives CASSLPDGFGPQHF. Full variable domain (rest looked up from reference TRBV28 and TRBJ1-5): DVKVTQSSRYLVKRTGEKVFLECVQDMDHENMFWYRQDPGLGLRLIYFSYDVKMKEKGDIPEGYSVSREKKERFSLILESASTNQTSMYLCASSLPDGFGPQHFGDGTRLSIL.

V usage is TRBV7-8 and J usage is TRBJ2-5, with D perhaps matching TRBD2 (5 bases). The CDR3 loop spans 13 amino acids. Germline CDR1 reads SGHVS; CDR2 reads FQNEAQ. V was cut by 1 base and J by 7 bases, with 10 bases left in between. This chain's CDR3 is CASSLVLAGTQYF. CDR3 DNA sequence: TGTGCCAGCAGCTTAGTCCTAGCTGGGACCCAGTACTTC.